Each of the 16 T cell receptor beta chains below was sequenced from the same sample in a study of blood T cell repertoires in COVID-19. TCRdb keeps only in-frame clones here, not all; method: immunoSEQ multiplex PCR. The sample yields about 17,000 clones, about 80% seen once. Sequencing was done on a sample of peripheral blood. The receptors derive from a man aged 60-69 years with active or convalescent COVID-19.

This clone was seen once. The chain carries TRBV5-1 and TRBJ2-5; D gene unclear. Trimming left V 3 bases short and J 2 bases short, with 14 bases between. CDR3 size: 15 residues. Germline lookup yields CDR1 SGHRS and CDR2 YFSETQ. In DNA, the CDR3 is TGCGCCAGCAGCTCCTCCGTCGGAGCTCAAGAGACCCAGTACTTC. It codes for CASSSSVGAQETQYF.

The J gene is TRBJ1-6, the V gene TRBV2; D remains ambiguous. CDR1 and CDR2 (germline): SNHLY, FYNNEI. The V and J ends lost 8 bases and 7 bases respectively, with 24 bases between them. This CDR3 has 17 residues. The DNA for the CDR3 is TGTGCCAGCTGGGGAGCCGCGAAGGGAATGACCAATTCACCCCTCCACTTT. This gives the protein CASWGAAKGMTNSPLHF.

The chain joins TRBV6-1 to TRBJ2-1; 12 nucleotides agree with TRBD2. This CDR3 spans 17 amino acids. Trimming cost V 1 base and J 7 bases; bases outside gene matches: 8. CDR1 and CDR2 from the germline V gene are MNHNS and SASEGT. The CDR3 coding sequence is TGTGCCAGCAGTGAAGGGGGTTGGCTAGCGGGAGGGAATGAGCAGTTCTTC. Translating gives CASSEGGWLAGGNEQFF.

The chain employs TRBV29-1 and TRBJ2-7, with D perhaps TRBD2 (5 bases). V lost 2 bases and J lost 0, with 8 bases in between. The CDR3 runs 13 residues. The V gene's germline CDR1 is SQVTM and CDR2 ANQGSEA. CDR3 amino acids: CSVEKGDSYEQYF. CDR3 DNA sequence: TGCAGCGTTGAAAAGGGAGACTCCTACGAGCAGTACTTC.

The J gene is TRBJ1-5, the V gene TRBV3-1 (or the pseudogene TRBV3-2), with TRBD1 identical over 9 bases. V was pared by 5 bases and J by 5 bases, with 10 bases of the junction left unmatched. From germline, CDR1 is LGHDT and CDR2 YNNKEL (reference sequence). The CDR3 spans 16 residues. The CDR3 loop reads CASSNKKGQGYQPQHF. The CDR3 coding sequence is TGTGCCAGCAGCAACAAGAAGGGACAGGGCTATCAGCCCCAGCATTTT.

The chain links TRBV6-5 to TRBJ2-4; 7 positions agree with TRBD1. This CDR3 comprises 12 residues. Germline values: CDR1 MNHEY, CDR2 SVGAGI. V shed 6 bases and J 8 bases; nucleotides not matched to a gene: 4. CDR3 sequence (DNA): TGTGCCAGCAGGGGGGACAGCTACATTCAGTACTTC. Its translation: CASRGDSYIQYF.

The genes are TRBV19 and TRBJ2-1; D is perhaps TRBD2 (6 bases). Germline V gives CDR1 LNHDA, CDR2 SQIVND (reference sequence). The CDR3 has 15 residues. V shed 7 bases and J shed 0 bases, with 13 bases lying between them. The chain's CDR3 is CASKIAVSSYNEQFF. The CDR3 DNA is TGTGCCAGTAAAATAGCGGTTAGCTCCTACAATGAGCAGTTCTTC.

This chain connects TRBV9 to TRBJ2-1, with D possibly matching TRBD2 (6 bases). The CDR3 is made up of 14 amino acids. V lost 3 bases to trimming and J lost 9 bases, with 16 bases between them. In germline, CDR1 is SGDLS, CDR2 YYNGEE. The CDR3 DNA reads TGTGCCAGCAGCGCCGAGGAGGGAACCGGTGAGCAGTTCTTC. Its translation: CASSAEEGTGEQFF.

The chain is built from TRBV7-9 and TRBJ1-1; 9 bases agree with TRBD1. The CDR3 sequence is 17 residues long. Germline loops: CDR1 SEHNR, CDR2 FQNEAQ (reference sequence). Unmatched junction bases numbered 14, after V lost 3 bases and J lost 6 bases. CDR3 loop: CASSFEHHPGQGAEAFF. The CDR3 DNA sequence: TGTGCCAGCAGCTTCGAACATCATCCGGGACAGGGTGCTGAAGCTTTCTTT.

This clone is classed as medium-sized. The CDR3 bases are TGTGCCAGCTCACCACGAAGATTGGGGGAGGGTCACAATGAGCAGTTCTTC. It translates to CASSPRRLGEGHNEQFF. The chain has TRBV18 and TRBJ2-1; 7 bases are a match to TRBD2. V gave up 1 base and J gave up 5 bases; unmatched junction bases: 11. This CDR3 spans 17 amino acids. The germline CDR1 and CDR2 sequences are KGHSH and LQKENI.

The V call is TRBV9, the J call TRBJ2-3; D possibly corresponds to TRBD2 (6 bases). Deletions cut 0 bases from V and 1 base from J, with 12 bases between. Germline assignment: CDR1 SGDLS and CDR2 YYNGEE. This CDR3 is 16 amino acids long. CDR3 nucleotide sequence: TGTGCCAGCAGCGTAGGAACGGGGGACCGCACAGATACGCAGTATTTT. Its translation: CASSVGTGDRTDTQYF.

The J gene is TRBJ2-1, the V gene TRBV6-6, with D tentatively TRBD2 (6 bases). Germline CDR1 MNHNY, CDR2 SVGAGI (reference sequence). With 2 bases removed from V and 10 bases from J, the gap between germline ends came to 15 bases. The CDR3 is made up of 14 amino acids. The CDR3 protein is CASSYPGVDGEQFF. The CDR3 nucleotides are TGTGCCAGCAGTTACCCGGGGGTCGACGGGGAGCAGTTCTTC.

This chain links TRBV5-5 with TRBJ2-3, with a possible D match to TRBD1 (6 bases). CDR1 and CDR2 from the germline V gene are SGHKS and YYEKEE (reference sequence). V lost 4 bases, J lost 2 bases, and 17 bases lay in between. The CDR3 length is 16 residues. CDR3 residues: CASSGVGVGATDTQYF. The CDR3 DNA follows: TGTGCCAGCAGCGGAGTAGGGGTGGGGGCCACAGATACGCAGTATTTT.

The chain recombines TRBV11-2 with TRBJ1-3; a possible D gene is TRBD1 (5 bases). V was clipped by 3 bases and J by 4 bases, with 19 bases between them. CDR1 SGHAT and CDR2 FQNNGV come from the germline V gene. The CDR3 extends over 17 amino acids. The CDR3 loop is CASSFSLPTASGNTIYF. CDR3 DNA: TGTGCCAGCAGCTTCAGCCTACCGACAGCCTCGGGAAACACCATATATTTT.

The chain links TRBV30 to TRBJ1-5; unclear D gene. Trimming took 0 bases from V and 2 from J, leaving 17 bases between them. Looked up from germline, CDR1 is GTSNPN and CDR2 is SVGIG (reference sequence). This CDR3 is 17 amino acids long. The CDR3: CAWSVQSLGWGNQPQHF. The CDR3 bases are TGTGCCTGGAGTGTACAAAGTTTGGGCTGGGGCAATCAGCCCCAGCATTTT. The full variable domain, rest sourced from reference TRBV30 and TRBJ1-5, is SQTIHQWPATLVQPVGSPLSLECTVEGTSNPNLYWYRQAAGRGLQLLFYSVGIGQISSEVPQNLSASRPQDRQFILSSKKLLLSDSGFYLCAWSVQSLGWGNQPQHFGDGTRLSIL.

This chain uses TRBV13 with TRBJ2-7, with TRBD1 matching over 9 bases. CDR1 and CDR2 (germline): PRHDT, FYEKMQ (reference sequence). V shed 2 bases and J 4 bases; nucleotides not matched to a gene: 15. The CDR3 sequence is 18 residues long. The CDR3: CASSLIGFGSDRGYEQYF. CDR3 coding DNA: TGTGCCAGCAGCTTAATAGGTTTCGGGTCCGACAGGGGGTACGAGCAGTACTTC.